These T cell receptor beta chains were read from a single sample in a study of blood T cell repertoires in COVID-19. The repertoire was sequenced with immunoSEQ multiplex PCR; TCRdb's copy has only in-frame clones and lacks some. The sample has some 220,000 clones; around 85% are singletons. Source material: peripheral blood. The source of these receptors is a woman in her 70s with COVID-19, enrolled during active disease. Each CDR3 is given with its conserved first and last residue. A D gene is named only where the DNA matches it firmly. For some rows the clone size is stated as once, few or many, or as a class when expanded; others skip it.

D	V	size	J	CDR3	DNA
.	TRBV4-3	few	TRBJ2-2	CASSQDLQAHFNTGELFF	TGCGCCAGCAGCCAAGATCTACAGGCTCATTTTAACACCGGGGAGCTGTTTTTT
.	TRBV7-9	.	TRBJ2-7	CASATDLSYEQYF	TGTGCCAGCGCAACAGACCTTAGCTACGAGCAGTACTTC
.	TRBV4-1	.	TRBJ1-1	CASSQDTGWTEAFF	TGCGCCAGCAGCCAAGATACAGGGTGGACTGAAGCTTTCTTT
.	TRBV6-1	.	TRBJ2-7	CASSDPSALPLSYEQYF	TGTGCCAGCAGTGATCCCTCGGCACTACCCCTCTCCTACGAGCAGTACTTC
.	TRBV19	.	TRBJ1-4	CASSARGGAEEKLFF	TGTGCCAGTAGCGCCCGCGGCGGGGCGGAGGAAAAACTGTTTTTT
TRBD1	TRBV11-3	.	TRBJ2-5	CASSKRQGQETQYF	TGTGCCAGCAGCAAGCGACAGGGCCAAGAGACCCAGTACTTC
.	TRBV3-1/TRBV3-2	.	TRBJ1-2	CASSQDRSPYGYTF	TGTGCCAGCAGCCAAGATCGGTCCCCCTATGGCTACACCTTC
.	TRBV4-3	.	TRBJ2-1	CASSQQLGGEQFF	TGCGCCAGCAGCCAACAACTAGGGGGTGAGCAGTTCTTC
TRBD2	TRBV5-6	.	TRBJ2-7	CASSLGPSGSSYEQYF	TGTGCCAGCAGCTTGGGACCTAGCGGAAGCTCCTACGAGCAGTACTTC
.	TRBV20-1	.	TRBJ2-3	CSAKGPDTQYF	TGCAGTGCTAAGGGGCCGGATACGCAGTATTTT
TRBD1	TRBV12-5	.	TRBJ1-5	CASGLVASTGRNQPQHF	TGTGCTAGTGGTTTGGTCGCCTCGACAGGGAGGAATCAGCCCCAGCATTTT
TRBD1	TRBV30	once	TRBJ1-1	CAWSRTGVHTEAFF	TGTGCCTGGAGTCGGACAGGGGTTCACACTGAAGCTTTCTTT
.	TRBV6-1	.	TRBJ1-6	CASSELQGGNSPLHF	TGTGCCAGCAGTGAACTACAAGGAGGGAATTCACCCCTCCACTTT
.	TRBV5-4	.	TRBJ2-1	CASSQGPGIGVVDEQFF	TGTGCCAGCAGTCAGGGCCCGGGTATTGGTGTTGTCGATGAGCAGTTCTTC
.	TRBV19	.	TRBJ1-5	CASSILDSFNQPQHF	TGTGCCAGTAGTATCTTAGACAGCTTCAATCAGCCCCAGCATTTT
TRBD1	TRBV7-8	.	TRBJ1-1	CASSRDRNTEAFF	TGTGCCAGCAGCCGGGACAGGAACACTGAAGCTTTCTTT
TRBD2	TRBV19	.	TRBJ2-1	CASSMRLAGAYNEQFF	TGTGCCAGTAGTATGCGACTAGCGGGGGCTTACAATGAGCAGTTCTTC
TRBD1	TRBV7-2	.	TRBJ2-5	CASSLGTGLKTQYF	TGTGCCAGCAGCTTAGGGACAGGGCTAAAGACCCAGTACTTC
.	TRBV5-6	few	TRBJ1-5	CASSLPGLNQPQHF	TGTGCCAGCAGCTTACCGGGACTCAATCAGCCCCAGCATTTT
TRBD1	TRBV18	.	TRBJ1-1	CASSRVLNRGGNTEAFF	TGTGCCAGCTCACGAGTACTAAACAGGGGGGGGAACACTGAAGCTTTCTTT
TRBD1	TRBV13	.	TRBJ1-1	CASSPRPDRGRDTEAFF	TGTGCCAGCAGCCCTCGACCAGACAGGGGCCGGGACACTGAAGCTTTCTTT
.	TRBV7-2	.	TRBJ1-2	CASSLAEGVNYGYTF	TGTGCCAGCAGCTTAGCTGAGGGAGTGAACTATGGCTACACCTTC
TRBD1	TRBV5-6	.	TRBJ2-3	CASSGRQGATDTQYF	TGTGCCAGCAGCGGCCGACAGGGGGCCACAGATACGCAGTATTTT
.	TRBV30	.	TRBJ1-3	CAWRSGGGNTIYF	TGTGCCTGGAGATCCGGGGGAGGAAACACCATATATTTT
.	TRBV9	.	TRBJ2-1	CASTRDSSYNEQFF	TGTGCCAGCACCCGGGACTCGTCCTACAATGAGCAGTTCTTC
.	TRBV7-2	.	TRBJ2-7	CASSQKNEQYF	TGTGCCAGCAGCCAAAAAAACGAGCAGTACTTC
TRBD1	TRBV2	.	TRBJ1-5	CASRGWDRETQPQHF	TGTGCCAGCAGGGGCTGGGACAGGGAAACTCAGCCCCAGCATTTT
TRBD2	TRBV4-1	once	TRBJ2-5	CASSQLPGLAGGETQYF	TGCGCCAGCAGCCAACTTCCTGGACTAGCGGGAGGAGAGACCCAGTACTTC
TRBD1	TRBV4-3	.	TRBJ1-1	CASSQGQGRDTEAFF	TGCGCCAGCAGCCAAGGACAGGGTAGGGACACTGAAGCTTTCTTT
.	TRBV27	.	TRBJ2-1	CASSLGRPYNEQFF	TGTGCCAGCAGTTTAGGCCGTCCCTACAATGAGCAGTTCTTC
.	TRBV7-2	few	TRBJ2-7	CASSGSGLSSYEQYF	TGTGCCAGCAGCGGGAGCGGGCTTAGCTCCTACGAGCAGTACTTC
.	TRBV14	.	TRBJ1-6	CASSRRGSSYNSPLHF	TGTGCCAGCAGCCGGCGGGGGAGCTCCTATAATTCACCCCTCCACTTT
TRBD1	TRBV10-3	.	TRBJ2-7	CAIRSGSGTGSSEQYF	TGTGCCATCAGAAGTGGATCCGGGACAGGGTCTTCCGAGCAGTACTTC
TRBD2	TRBV10-2	.	TRBJ2-7	CASSERDSGVLYEQYF	TGCGCCAGCAGTGAGCGGGATAGCGGGGTCCTCTACGAGCAGTACTTC
TRBD2	TRBV2	once	TRBJ2-1	CASNRGVQGHEQFF	TGTGCCAGCAACCGGGGGGTGCAGGGCCATGAGCAGTTCTTC
.	TRBV5-1	.	TRBJ2-2	CASSPGQGGSTRANTGELFF	TGCGCCAGCAGCCCCGGACAGGGCGGGAGTACCAGGGCGAACACCGGGGAGCTGTTTTTT
TRBD1	TRBV5-6	.	TRBJ2-3	CASIRTGEDYTDTQYF	TGTGCCAGCATCCGAACAGGGGAAGATTATACAGATACGCAGTATTTT
TRBD1	TRBV6-2/TRBV6-3	.	TRBJ1-2	CASSQGAKGYTF	TGTGCCAGCAGTCAGGGGGCCAAGGGCTACACCTTC
TRBD2	TRBV24-1	.	TRBJ2-1	CATSDPGTSGGAMNEQFF	TGTGCCACCAGTGACCCCGGGACTAGCGGGGGGGCCATGAATGAGCAGTTCTTC